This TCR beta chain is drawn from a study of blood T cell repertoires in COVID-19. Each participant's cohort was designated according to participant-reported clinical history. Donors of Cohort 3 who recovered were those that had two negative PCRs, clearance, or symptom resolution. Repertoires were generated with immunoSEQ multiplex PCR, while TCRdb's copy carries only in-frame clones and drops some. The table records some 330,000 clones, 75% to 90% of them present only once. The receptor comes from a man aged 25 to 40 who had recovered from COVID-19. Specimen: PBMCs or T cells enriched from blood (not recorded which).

The CDR3 loop is CASMGAETQYF. The CDR3 DNA is TGTGCCAGCATGGGGGCCGAGACCCAGTACTTC. This rearrangement joins TRBV2 to TRBJ2-5, with D perhaps TRBD1 (6 bases). The germline gives CDR1 SNHLY, CDR2 FYNNEI. The CDR3 is 11 amino acids. V was clipped by 7 bases and J by 5 bases, with 8 bases between them.